A single sample is the source of the 28 T cell receptor beta chains below, sequenced in a study of graft-versus-host responses after intestinal transplantation. Sequenced by immunoSEQ multiplex PCR; TCRdb stores in-frame clones only, minus some. The repertoire consists of 40,000 to 55,000 clones, with roughly 96% occurring once and the leading ten covering under 0.25%. Antigen specificity for these receptors is unknown. The input for sequencing was unstimulated CD8+ T cells sorted from spleen or lymph node cells, taken before transplant. These TCRs come from a human donor who was the organ donor for an intestinal transplant.

Note on this clone: Its ends do not fully match the called genes, so a read error is possible. V and J are TRBV19 and TRBJ2-3; 8 nucleotides agree with TRBD1. The CDR3 spans 14 residues. Germline CDR1 and CDR2: LNHDA and SQIVND (reference sequence). The CDR3 DNA reads TGTGCCACTCAGGACAGGGCCCTCACAGATATGCAGTATTTT. Translation: CATQDRALTDMQYF.

This clone occurred once. As DNA, the CDR3 is TGTGCCAGCAGTTTTTTTCATGGGACAGGGAGCAATCAGCCCCAGCATTTT. Its translation is CASSFFHGTGSNQPQHF. The V and J genes are TRBV27 and TRBJ1-5; 9 bases match TRBD1. After removal of 3 bases from V and 1 base from J, the junction contained 7 bases not matched to a gene. Germline-derived CDR1 and CDR2 are MNHEY and SMNVEV (reference sequence). CDR3 length: 17 amino acids.

This chain links TRBV6-1 with TRBJ1-5, with a weak D call TRBD1 (5 bases). Between the trimmed V and J ends, which lost 7 bases and 5 bases, there was a span of 15 bases. The V gene's germline CDR1 is MNHNS and CDR2 SASEGT. The length of the CDR3 is 14 residues. The CDR3 loop reads CASMGREPHQPQHF. CDR3 sequence (DNA): TGTGCCAGCATGGGCAGGGAGCCCCATCAGCCCCAGCATTTT.

This clone was recorded once. DNA of the CDR3: TGCGCCAGCAGCCCCCAGATAATGAACACTGAAGCTTTCTTT. This encodes CASSPQIMNTEAFF. This chain joins TRBV5-1 and TRBJ1-1, with D hard to call. V shed 4 bases and J shed 0 bases, with 10 bases lying between them. This CDR3 contains 14 residues. CDR1 SGHRS and CDR2 YFSETQ come from the germline V gene.

The J gene is TRBJ2-7, the V gene TRBV6-6; D is unresolved. This CDR3 spans 14 amino acids. Between the trimmed V and J ends, which lost 6 bases and 4 bases, there was a span of 16 bases. The germline CDR1 and CDR2 sequences are MNHNY and SVGAGI (reference sequence). CDR3: CASRPPGPLYEQYF. The CDR3 DNA reads TGTGCCAGCAGGCCCCCGGGTCCTCTTTACGAGCAGTACTTC.

The V call is TRBV30, the J call TRBJ1-5; 10 positions agree with TRBD1. CDR3 length: 14 amino acids. J gave up 9 bases and V 0 bases, and 5 bases lay outside the gene matches. Germline assignment: CDR1 GTSNPN and CDR2 SVGIG (reference sequence). The CDR3 coding sequence is TGTGCCTGGAGTGTGGGACAGGGGTCGTGGCCCCAGCATTTT. The encoded protein is CAWSVGQGSWPQHF.

The genes are TRBV9 and TRBJ1-6; 8 nucleotides agree with TRBD1. The CDR3 length is 16 residues. The V gene's germline CDR1 is SGDLS and CDR2 YYNGEE. Trimming took 3 bases from V and 0 from J; bases not matched to a gene: 2. The CDR3 coding sequence is TGTGCCAGCAGCGCAGGGGGCAACTCCTATAATTCACCCCTCCACTTT. Translation gives CASSAGGNSYNSPLHF.

The V gene is TRBV6-5, the J gene TRBJ2-1; 11 nucleotides line up with TRBD2. Germline V gene sequence: CDR1 MNHEY, CDR2 SVGAGI. The CDR3 runs 15 residues. The V and J ends lost 6 bases and 3 bases, in that order; junction bases with no gene match: 4. The CDR3: CASSTGLAVYNEQFF. The CDR3 nucleotides are TGTGCCAGCAGCACGGGACTAGCGGTCTACAATGAGCAGTTCTTC.

This clone showed up just once. J is TRBJ1-5 and V is TRBV6-5; D may be TRBD1 (5 bases). The CDR3 covers 13 residues. V lost 2 bases and J 6 bases, leaving 8 bases between the germline ends. CDR1 MNHEY and CDR2 SVGAGI come from the germline V gene. This chain's CDR3 is CASSYGGGQPQHF. The CDR3 DNA is TGTGCCAGCAGTTACGGGGGAGGTCAGCCCCAGCATTTT.

CDR3 sequence (DNA): TGTGCCAGCGGGTTCGGGACAGGGGATGTCGAGCAGTACTTC. Amino acids: CASGFGTGDVEQYF. The chain carries TRBV7-9 and TRBJ2-7, with 10 nucleotides matching TRBD1. CDR3 size: 14 residues. The trim removed 8 bases at V and 6 bases at J, leaving 10 bases unmatched. Germline V gene lookup returns CDR1 SEHNR and CDR2 FQNEAQ (reference sequence).

CDR3 nucleotides: TGTGCCAGCAGTTTATCAGGGACAGGGTTTCCCTATGGCTACACCTTC. Its protein is CASSLSGTGFPYGYTF. The chain links TRBV27 to TRBJ1-2; 9 bases are shared with TRBD1. Trimming cost V 0 bases and J 4 bases; bases outside gene matches: 6. The CDR3 consists of 16 residues. Germline loops: CDR1 MNHEY, CDR2 SMNVEV (reference sequence).

This clone was found a few times. This chain uses TRBV2 with TRBJ1-4; the D gene is possibly TRBD1 (6 bases). CDR1 SNHLY and CDR2 FYNNEI come from the germline V gene. The CDR3 runs 17 residues. The V end lost 1 base, the J end lost 3 bases, and 15 bases lay between the germline ends. CDR3 amino acids: CASSEDIWTAPNEKLFF. CDR3 sequence (DNA): TGTGCCAGCAGTGAAGATATCTGGACAGCCCCTAATGAAAAACTGTTTTTT.

V is TRBV9 and J is TRBJ1-1; possibly TRBD1 for D (6 bases). V lost 4 bases and J 0 bases, leaving 34 bases between the germline ends. The CDR3 contains 22 residues. Germline CDR1 SGDLS, CDR2 YYNGEE. The CDR3 nucleotides are TGTGCCAGCAGCCATCAACGGCCGCGGCAGGGGACACTCACAGAGCTGAACACTGAAGCTTTCTTT. It translates to CASSHQRPRQGTLTELNTEAFF.

V and J are TRBV7-9 and TRBJ2-3; the D is unclear. Germline CDR1 reads SEHNR; CDR2 reads FQNEAQ (reference sequence). The CDR3 spans 16 residues. Trimming removed 0 bases from V and 4 bases from J, with 14 bases in between. CDR3: CASSLAQVLTSDTQYF. CDR3 DNA: TGTGCCAGCAGCTTAGCGCAGGTTTTGACGTCAGATACGCAGTATTTT.

This chain joins TRBV10-3 and TRBJ1-6; D perhaps matches TRBD1 (6 bases). The germline V and J ends were trimmed by 0 bases and 7 bases, with 13 bases remaining between them. The CDR3 runs to 16 residues. Germline V lookup: CDR1 ENHRY, CDR2 SYGVKD. CDR3 residues: CAISESGGGLNSPLHF. CDR3 nucleotide sequence: TGTGCCATCAGTGAGTCGGGGGGGGGCCTCAATTCACCCCTCCACTTT.

The CDR3 protein is CASSLGDTYGYTF. In DNA form, the CDR3 reads TGTGCCAGCAGCTTGGGCGACACCTATGGCTACACCTTC. J is TRBJ1-2 and V is TRBV7-2; D is undetermined. This CDR3 has 13 amino acids. The V end was cut by 3 bases, the J end by 4 bases, with 9 bases between. Germline V CDR1 and CDR2: SGHTA, FQGNSA.

The chain is built from TRBV5-6 and TRBJ1-2; weak D call: TRBD1 (5 bases). This CDR3 spans 10 amino acids. Trimming took off 4 bases at V and 7 bases at J, with 5 bases between the two ends. Germline CDR1 and CDR2: SGHDT and YYEEEE. CDR3 protein: CASSGGGYTF. Here the CDR3 DNA reads TGTGCCAGCAGCGGGGGTGGCTACACCTTC. Full variable domain (rest looked up from reference TRBV5-6 and TRBJ1-2): DAGVTQSPTHLIKTRGQQVTLRCSPKSGHDTVSWYQQALGQGPQFIFQYYEEEERQRGNFPDRFSGHQFPNYSSELNVNALLLGDSALYLCASSGGGYTFGSGTRLTVV.

V is TRBV4-1 and J is TRBJ2-7, with D perhaps matching TRBD2 (6 bases). V was shortened by 5 bases and J by 7 bases, with 15 bases between the two germline ends. The CDR3 contains 13 residues. CDR1 is MGHRA, CDR2 YSYEKL, per germline. This CDR3 reads CASSWGVSREQYF. CDR3 sequence (DNA): TGCGCCAGCAGCTGGGGGGTGTCGAGGGAGCAGTACTTC.

The V and J genes are TRBV5-4 and TRBJ2-2; D unclear. Germline loops: CDR1 SGHNT, CDR2 YYREEE (reference sequence). The CDR3 is 12 residues long. V lost 1 base to trimming and J lost 6 bases, with 4 bases between them. CDR3 in amino acids: CASSLTPGELFF. DNA for the CDR3: TGTGCCAGCAGCTTGACCCCCGGGGAGCTGTTTTTT.

This chain uses TRBV27 with TRBJ2-7; the match to TRBD2 covers 8 bases. The CDR3 has 13 amino acids. The germline V gene encodes CDR1 MNHEY and CDR2 SMNVEV (reference sequence). The V gene end was trimmed by 6 bases and the J gene end by 2 bases; junction bases not matched to a gene: 3. CDR3: CASSSGGAYEQYF. The CDR3 nucleotides are TGTGCCAGCAGCTCGGGAGGGGCCTACGAGCAGTACTTC.

This rearrangement joins TRBV15 to TRBJ2-3, with D tentatively TRBD1 or TRBD2 (5 bases each). This CDR3 is built from 15 residues. CDR1 LNHNV and CDR2 YYDKDF come from the germline V gene (reference sequence). The V gene lost 5 bases and the J gene lost 2 bases, with 14 bases spanning the gap. The CDR3 DNA is TGTGCCACCAGCGGGACGACTCAGACCACAGATACGCAGTATTTT. This translates into CATSGTTQTTDTQYF.

The chain uses TRBV7-9 and TRBJ2-5; D gene ambiguous. The CDR3 is 13 amino acids. The V end was cut by 1 base, the J end by 3 bases, with 6 bases between. CDR1 is SEHNR and CDR2 is FQNEAQ in the germline V gene (reference sequence). CDR3 in DNA: TGTGCCAGCAGCTTAGGGTACAAAGAGACCCAGTACTTC. This sequence encodes CASSLGYKETQYF.

The chain carries TRBV9 and TRBJ2-3; TRBD1 or TRBD2 may be the D gene (5 bases each). Germline CDR1 and CDR2: SGDLS and YYNGEE. The V end lost 0 bases, the J end lost 0 bases, and 11 bases lay between the germline ends. This CDR3 contains 16 residues. CDR3 region: CASSVEGTSSTDTQYF. CDR3 nucleotides: TGTGCCAGCAGCGTAGAAGGGACCAGTAGCACAGATACGCAGTATTTT.

V and J are TRBV7-3 and TRBJ2-5; 8 bases align to TRBD2. In germline, CDR1 is SGHTA, CDR2 FQGTGA. The CDR3 covers 13 residues. Germline trimming cut 5 bases from V and 5 bases from J; bases unmatched to any gene: 4. CDR3 protein: CASSRSGAETQYF. CDR3 sequence (DNA): TGTGCCAGCAGCCGTAGCGGGGCCGAGACCCAGTACTTC.

V and J are TRBV5-1 and TRBJ1-1; D gene ambiguous. Germline values: CDR1 SGHRS, CDR2 YFSETQ. V dropped 0 bases and J dropped 0 bases, with 6 bases sitting between them. The CDR3 contains 14 residues. CDR3 sequence: CASSLGPMNTEAFF. The CDR3 DNA follows: TGCGCCAGCAGCTTGGGCCCGATGAACACTGAAGCTTTCTTT.

The chain is built from TRBV2 and TRBJ2-7; no clear D gene. Deletions cut 3 bases from V and 3 bases from J, with 3 bases between. The germline gives CDR1 SNHLY, CDR2 FYNNEI. This CDR3 region has 11 residues. This chain's CDR3 is CASSENYEQYF. CDR3 nucleotide sequence: TGTGCCAGCAGTGAGAACTACGAGCAGTACTTC.

This clone came up once. This chain joins TRBV2 and TRBJ1-1, with 10 bases matching TRBD1. Germline CDR1 is SNHLY and CDR2 is FYNNEI. J was trimmed by 2 bases and V by 6 bases; bases with no gene match: 9. The CDR3 runs 16 residues. CDR3 sequence: CASRWDRGSGNTEAFF. The CDR3 region has the DNA TGTGCCAGCAGGTGGGACAGGGGATCGGGTAACACTGAAGCTTTCTTT.

V usage is TRBV4-1 and J usage is TRBJ2-1, with 10 bases matching TRBD2. CDR1 is MGHRA, CDR2 YSYEKL, per germline. With V trimmed by 4 bases and J by 5 bases, 14 bases remained unmatched. This CDR3 has 18 residues. CDR3 in DNA: TGCGCCAGCAGCCGGACGCCCCTAGCGGGGGAGGGGAACAATGAGCAGTTCTTC. Translating gives CASSRTPLAGEGNNEQFF.